The 21 T cell receptor beta chains given below trace back to one sample, sequenced in a study of CD8 T cells in ankylosing spondylitis. TCRdb called the 5' RACE reads again in MiXCR, with one record for every CDR3 protein. The sample has under 300,000 distinct CDR3 sequences; about 10% are singletons. Material for sequencing was blood, either unsorted or a sorted T cell fraction (not recorded which). All receptors come from a male donor with ankylosing spondylitis or in good health (not recorded which).

The table lists this clonotype with many counts. The chain employs TRBV29-1 and TRBJ2-2, with D uncertain. Trimming removed 7 bases from V and 1 base from J, with 10 bases in between. This CDR3 contains 13 residues. Germline CDR1 reads SQVTM; CDR2 reads ANQGSEA. In DNA form, the CDR3 reads TGCAGCGGATCACGCAGGAACACCGGGGAGCTGTTTTTT. Translating gives CSGSRRNTGELFF.

The CDR3 is CASRPTGRGYNEQFF. The CDR3, as DNA: TGTGCCAGCAGGCCGACAGGGAGGGGGTACAATGAGCAGTTCTTC. The chain recombines TRBV3-1 with TRBJ2-1; D may match TRBD1 or TRBD2 (7 bases each). The germline CDR1 and CDR2 sequences are LGHDT and YNNKEL (reference sequence). The CDR3 loop spans 15 amino acids. With 6 bases removed from V and 4 bases from J, the gap between germline ends came to 16 bases.

There are many counts of this clonotype. This chain links TRBV20-1 with TRBJ2-1; 12 nucleotides line up with TRBD2. The germline V gene has CDR1 DFQATT and CDR2 SNEGSKA (reference sequence). This CDR3 has 19 residues. V gave up 0 bases and J gave up 4 bases; unmatched junction bases: 13. In DNA, the CDR3 is TGCAGTGCTAGAGATCAGAGGGGTTCTAGCGGGGGGGCTTACAATGAGCAGTTCTTC. This sequence encodes CSARDQRGSSGGAYNEQFF.

The chain has TRBV6-2 or TRBV6-3 and TRBJ2-1; the match to TRBD1 covers 12 bases. This CDR3 is 14 amino acids long. The J segment lost 8 bases and the V segment lost 3 bases, leaving 2 bases of the junction unmatched. The germline V gene encodes CDR1 MNHEY and CDR2 SVGEGT. CDR3: CASSYGTGGDEQFF. CDR3 coding DNA: TGTGCCAGCAGTTATGGGACAGGGGGCGATGAGCAGTTCTTC.

This clonotype was seen many times. The chain joins TRBV20-1 to TRBJ1-2; D is uncertain. Trimming stripped 5 bases from V and 6 bases from J, with 16 bases between. Germline assignment: CDR1 DFQATT and CDR2 SNEGSKA (reference sequence). The CDR3 sequence is 13 residues long. CDR3 region: CSAGQPVWDGYTF. The CDR3 DNA is TGCAGTGCTGGCCAACCGGTCTGGGATGGCTACACCTTC.

In its sample, this clonotype was seen a few times. The chain combines TRBV10-3 with TRBJ1-4; D unclear. The ends were cut back, 6 bases at V and 5 bases at J, with 10 bases in the middle. This CDR3 has 13 residues. CDR1 is ENHRY and CDR2 is SYGVKD in the germline V gene. The CDR3 DNA follows: TGTGCCATCAGGGCCGGGGAAAATGAAAAACTGTTTTTT. The encoded protein is CAIRAGENEKLFF.

In its sample, this clonotype was seen many times. This chain uses TRBV7-6 with TRBJ2-2; no firm D call. Germline CDR1 and CDR2: SGHVS and FNYEAQ. V was trimmed by 2 bases and J by 1 base, leaving 5 bases between them. There are 14 residues in the CDR3. CDR3 amino acids: CASSLLGNTGELFF. CDR3 DNA sequence: TGTGCCAGCAGCTTATTAGGGAACACCGGGGAGCTGTTTTTT. Looking up the rest from reference TRBV7-6 and TRBJ2-2 gives the full variable domain: GAGVSQSPRYKVTKRGQDVALRCDPISGHVSLYWYRQALGQGPEFLTYFNYEAQQDKSGLPNDRFSAERPEGSISTLTIQRTEQRDSAMYRCASSLLGNTGELFFGEGSRLTVL.

This clonotype was recorded at least ten times. The chain links TRBV20-1 to TRBJ2-3; tentatively, D is TRBD2 (5 bases). In germline, CDR1 is DFQATT, CDR2 SNEGSKA (reference sequence). The ends were cut back, 4 bases at V and 2 bases at J, with 16 bases in the middle. CDR3 length: 15 residues. The CDR3: CSAILPGTLTDTQYF. CDR3 bases: TGCAGTGCTATTCTCCCGGGAACCCTCACAGATACGCAGTATTTT.

This clonotype was found once. The rearrangement uses TRBV29-1 and TRBJ2-3; D is uncertain. This CDR3 contains 13 residues. Germline V gene lookup returns CDR1 SQVTM and CDR2 ANQGSEA. Trimming took 7 bases from V and 6 from J, leaving 17 bases between them. The CDR3 is CSATELNGDTQYF. The DNA for the CDR3 is TGCAGCGCCACCGAGCTAAACGGGGATACGCAGTATTTT.

At least ten counts were recorded for this clonotype. One junction end disagrees with the germline gene, perhaps due to a read error. The chain couples TRBV3-1 to TRBJ2-1; 16 bases line up with TRBD2. The V gene's germline CDR1 is LGHDT and CDR2 YNNKEL (reference sequence). CDR3 length: 20 residues. The DNA of the CDR3 is TGTGCCAGCAGCCGGCTCGGGACTAGCGGGGGGGGACCCTCCCACAATGAGCAGTTCTTC. It specifies CASSRLGTSGGGPSHNEQFF.

This clonotype has ten or more counts. The chain links TRBV10-3 to TRBJ2-7; 7 nucleotides match TRBD2. With 3 bases clipped from V and 6 bases from J, the junction kept 2 bases outside the gene matches. This CDR3 contains 12 residues. From germline, CDR1 is ENHRY and CDR2 SYGVKD. CDR3 loop: CAISEAGSEQYF. DNA for the CDR3: TGTGCCATCAGTGAAGCGGGGAGCGAGCAGTACTTC.

V usage is TRBV2 and J usage is TRBJ2-7; 8 positions agree with TRBD2. Germline V lookup: CDR1 SNHLY, CDR2 FYNNEI. This CDR3 has 15 residues. V lost 7 bases to trimming and J lost 0 bases; unmatched junction nucleotides: 8. CDR3 coding DNA: TGTGCCAGCATACGACTAGCGTATAGCTCCTACGAGCAGTACTTC. Its protein product is CASIRLAYSSYEQYF.

The chain has TRBV5-1 and TRBJ2-2; perhaps D is TRBD1 or TRBD2 (5 bases each). There are 12 residues in the CDR3. V gave up 5 bases and J gave up 6 bases, with 8 bases separating them. In germline, CDR1 is SGHRS, CDR2 YFSETQ. The CDR3 loop is CASSWDPGELFF. CDR3 DNA: TGCGCCAGCAGTTGGGACCCCGGGGAGCTGTTTTTT.

This clonotype was detected many times. The chain has TRBV7-2 and TRBJ2-5; D is possibly TRBD1 or TRBD2 (5 bases each). Germline V lookup: CDR1 SGHTA, CDR2 FQGNSA. CDR3 length: 13 amino acids. With 3 bases removed from V and 7 bases from J, the gap between germline ends came to 12 bases. The CDR3 reads CASSFGTGGTQYF. Here the CDR3 DNA reads TGTGCCAGCAGCTTCGGGACGGGCGGGACCCAGTACTTC. The variable domain in full, completed from reference TRBV7-2 and TRBJ2-5, reads GAGVSQSPSNKVTEKGKDVELRCDPISGHTALYWYRQSLGQGLEFLIYFQGNSAPDKSGLPSDRFSAERTGGSVSTLTIQRTQQEDSAVYLCASSFGTGGTQYFGPGTRLLVL.

This clonotype occurred many times. This CDR3 is CASSIQGGRTEAFF. For the CDR3, the DNA is TGTGCCAGCAGCATACAGGGTGGGAGGACTGAAGCTTTCTTT. The chain has TRBV7-3 and TRBJ1-1; possibly TRBD1 for D (6 bases). V was trimmed by 5 bases and J by 5 bases, leaving 15 bases between them. This CDR3 has 14 residues. Per the germline V gene, CDR1 is SGHTA and CDR2 is FQGTGA.

The J gene is TRBJ2-7, the V gene TRBV21-1; the D call TRBD1 from the table was never checked on the DNA. TRBV21-1 is recorded as a pseudogene. CDR3 length: 15 amino acids. CDR3: CASSETGTGDYEQYF. The CDR3 DNA is TGTGCCAGCAGCGAAACCGGGACAGGGGACTACGAGCAGTACTTC.

This clonotype was recorded at least ten times. The chain has TRBV20-1 and TRBJ2-3; TRBD2 matches at 9 bases. With 4 bases clipped from V and 0 bases from J, the junction kept 5 bases outside the gene matches. CDR1 is DFQATT, CDR2 SNEGSKA, per germline (reference sequence). The CDR3 sequence is 15 residues long. This CDR3 is CSAKGLATSTDTQYF. In nucleotides, the CDR3 is TGCAGTGCTAAAGGACTAGCGACAAGCACAGATACGCAGTATTTT.

In DNA form, the CDR3 reads TGTGCCAGCAGTACCTTTACCGGGACTAGCGGCACAGATACGCAGTATTTT. This encodes CASSTFTGTSGTDTQYF. V is TRBV11-2 and J is TRBJ2-3; TRBD2 matches 10 bases. CDR3 length: 17 residues. With 6 bases clipped from V and 1 base from J, the junction kept 10 bases outside the gene matches. In germline, CDR1 is SGHAT, CDR2 FQNNGV.

The chain uses TRBV4-1 and TRBJ2-5, with D possibly matching TRBD2 (5 bases). The CDR3 contains 15 residues. Germline V gene data show CDR1 as MGHRA and CDR2 as YSYEKL. The V and J ends lost 0 bases and 3 bases respectively, with 11 bases between them. This CDR3 is CASSQDYGVEETQYF. CDR3 nucleotide sequence: TGCGCCAGCAGCCAAGATTACGGGGTCGAAGAGACCCAGTACTTC.

This clonotype has a count of ten or more. V usage is TRBV7-2 and J usage is TRBJ2-5, with TRBD1 as a possible D gene (6 bases). V was trimmed by 5 bases and J by 5 bases, leaving 21 bases between them. The germline CDR1 and CDR2 sequences are SGHTA and FQGNSA. The CDR3 totals 16 residues. The CDR3 DNA reads TGTGCCAGCAGCCCCCGAGGGGGAGCCTATAGGGAGACCCAGTACTTC. Protein product: CASSPRGGAYRETQYF.

The sample holds many counts of this clonotype. The genes are TRBV24-1 and TRBJ2-2; weak D call: TRBD2 (6 bases). This CDR3 comprises 14 residues. CDR1 is KGHDR, CDR2 SFDVKD, per germline. Trimming took off 1 base at V and 5 bases at J, with 7 bases between the two ends. The CDR3 loop reads CATSDFRETGELFF. In DNA form, the CDR3 reads TGTGCCACCAGTGATTTCCGGGAGACCGGGGAGCTGTTTTTT.